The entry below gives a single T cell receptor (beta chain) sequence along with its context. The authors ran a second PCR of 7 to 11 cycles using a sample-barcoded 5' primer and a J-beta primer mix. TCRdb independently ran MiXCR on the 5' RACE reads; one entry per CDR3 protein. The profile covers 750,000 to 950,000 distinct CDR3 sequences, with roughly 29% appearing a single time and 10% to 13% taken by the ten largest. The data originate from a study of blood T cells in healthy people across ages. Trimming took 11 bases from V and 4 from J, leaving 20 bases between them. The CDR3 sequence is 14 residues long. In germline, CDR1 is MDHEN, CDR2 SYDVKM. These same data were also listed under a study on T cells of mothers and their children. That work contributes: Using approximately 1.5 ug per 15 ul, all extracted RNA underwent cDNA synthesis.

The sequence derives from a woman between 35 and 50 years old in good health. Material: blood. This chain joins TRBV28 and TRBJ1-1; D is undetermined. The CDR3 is CAGHAVEMSTEAFF. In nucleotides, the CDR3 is TGTGCCGGTCATGCGGTAGAGATGAGCACTGAAGCTTTCTTT. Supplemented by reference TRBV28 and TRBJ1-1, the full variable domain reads DVKVTQSSRYLVKRTGEKVFLECVQDMDHENMFWYRQDPGLGLRLIYFSYDVKMKEKGDIPEGYSVSREKKERFSLILESASTNQTSMYLCAGHAVEMSTEAFFGQGTRLTVV.